This T cell receptor beta chain was profiled in a study of shared clonotypes between healthy human individuals. Overall study results and limits: Limited genetic and exposure-history diversity came from having few donors.

Looked up from germline, CDR1 is SGHDT and CDR2 is YYEEEE. The CDR3 contains 13 residues. Trimming cost V 3 bases and J 7 bases, with 13 bases left between them. On this clone itself: Its matching antigen is unknown.

Donors included only healthy HIV-negative adults lacking recent acute infections or vaccinations. Sequencing used immunoSEQ multiplex PCR; TCRdb keeps in-frame clones, though not all of them. The sample has 950,000 to 1,100,000 clones, 78% seen once. The J gene is TRBJ1-2, the V gene TRBV5-6, with a tentative D call TRBD1 (6 bases). The sequence came from a man between 18 and 29 years old in good health. Some clones in this sample may be carry-over from other donors' samples. Source material: memory CD4+ T cells from PBMCs. Subset here: CD45RA-negative fraction. The CDR3 DNA sequence: TGTGCCAGCAGCTCTACAGGGTTCTCTGGCTACACCTTC. This gives the protein CASSSTGFSGYTF. Full variable domain (rest looked up from reference TRBV5-6 and TRBJ1-2): DAGVTQSPTHLIKTRGQQVTLRCSPKSGHDTVSWYQQALGQGPQFIFQYYEEEERQRGNFPDRFSGHQFPNYSSELNVNALLLGDSALYLCASSSTGFSGYTFGSGTRLTVV.